This TCR beta chain originates from a study of beta chain features in type 1 diabetes. Findings and caveats of the study: At VDJ recombination sites, type 1 diabetes patients had fewer insertions and more deleted nucleotides. TCRB CDR3s from Type 1 diabetes patients were moderately but significantly shorter in all four CD4+ subsets.

This clone occurred a few times. Its target is unknown. This CDR3 spans 13 amino acids. Germline V gives CDR1 SGHRS, CDR2 YFSETQ. Between the trimmed V and J ends, which lost 0 bases and 4 bases, there was a span of 8 bases. Sequencing targeted expressed TCRB transcripts, as all isolated RNA had been reverse transcribed. Here immunoSEQ multiplex PCR was the method, and the copy in TCRdb shows in-frame clones only, minus some. The sample holds 120,000 to 150,000 clones, less than 15% seen once. V is TRBV5-1 and J is TRBJ2-7, with D hard to call. Sequencing input: central memory CD4+ T cells from blood. The receptor comes from a man aged 18 to 35 with type 1 diabetes. The CDR3 DNA is TGCGCCAGCAGCTTGGAGAGTTGGTACGAGCAGTACTTC. Translating it yields CASSLESWYEQYF. Variable domain in full (rest from reference TRBV5-1 and TRBJ2-7): KAGVTQTPRYLIKTRGQQVTLSCSPISGHRSVSWYQQTPGQGLQFLFEYFSETQRNKGNFPGRFSGRQFSNSRSEMNVSTLELGDSALYLCASSLESWYEQYFGPGTRLTVT.